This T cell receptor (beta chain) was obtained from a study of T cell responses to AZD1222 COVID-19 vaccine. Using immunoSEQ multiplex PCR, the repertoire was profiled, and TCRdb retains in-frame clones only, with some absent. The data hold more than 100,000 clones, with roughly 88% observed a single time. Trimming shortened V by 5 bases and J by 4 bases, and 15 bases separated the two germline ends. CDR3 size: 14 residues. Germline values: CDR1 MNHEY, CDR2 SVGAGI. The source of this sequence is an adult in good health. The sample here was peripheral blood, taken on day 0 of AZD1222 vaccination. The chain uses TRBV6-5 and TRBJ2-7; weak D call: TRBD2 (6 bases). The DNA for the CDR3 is TGTGCCAGCAGTAGAGTGGAGGGTATTTACGAGCAGTACTTC. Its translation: CASSRVEGIYEQYF.